What follows is one TCR beta chain and its context. The sample holds other DNA sequences that translate to the same CDR3. Both 60 Vbeta primers and 13 Jbeta primers went into the PCR. TCRdb keeps only in-frame clones here, not all; method: immunoSEQ multiplex PCR. The sample lists 150,000 to 200,000 clones, approximately 71% occurring once. These data belong to a study of cytomegalovirus exposure and HLA in healthy donors. Germline lookup yields CDR1 MNHNS and CDR2 SASEGT. V lost 1 base to trimming and J lost 3 bases, with 10 bases between them. The CDR3 runs to 14 residues. V gene TRBV6-1 combines with J gene TRBJ2-7, with D tentatively TRBD2 (6 bases). The material sequenced was PBMCs. The TCR originated in a woman aged 18-35 years in good health and CMV-seropositive. In nucleotides, the CDR3 is TGTGCCAGCAGTGAAGGGCAGGGAGGCTACGAGCAGTACTTC. Encoded protein: CASSEGQGGYEQYF.